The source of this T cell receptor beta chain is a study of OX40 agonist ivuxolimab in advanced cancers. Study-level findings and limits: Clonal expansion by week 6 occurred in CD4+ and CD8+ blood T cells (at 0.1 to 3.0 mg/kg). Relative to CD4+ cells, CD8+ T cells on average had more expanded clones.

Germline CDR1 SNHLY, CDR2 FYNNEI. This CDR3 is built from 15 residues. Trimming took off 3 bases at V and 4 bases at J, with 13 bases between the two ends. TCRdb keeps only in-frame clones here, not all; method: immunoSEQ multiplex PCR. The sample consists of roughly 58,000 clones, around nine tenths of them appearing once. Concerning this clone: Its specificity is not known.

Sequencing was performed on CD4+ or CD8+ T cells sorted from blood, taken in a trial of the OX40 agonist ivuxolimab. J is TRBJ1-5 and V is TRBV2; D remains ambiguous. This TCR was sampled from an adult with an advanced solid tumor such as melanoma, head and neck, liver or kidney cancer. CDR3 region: CASSEVYGMNQPQHF. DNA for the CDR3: TGTGCCAGCAGTGAGGTTTACGGTATGAATCAGCCCCAGCATTTT.